Listed here are 26 T cell receptor beta chains from one sample, sequenced in a study of shared clonotypes between healthy human individuals. TCRdb's copy holds only in-frame clones and misses some; the assay was immunoSEQ multiplex PCR. The table includes some 680,000 clones, more than 70% detected once. Specimen: memory CD4+ T cells sorted from blood. This sample's subset: CD45RA-negative fraction. Source of these receptors: a woman under 40 in good health.

The rearrangement joins TRBV4-2 to TRBJ2-7, with D possibly matching TRBD1 (5 bases). Germline values: CDR1 LGHNA, CDR2 YNFKEQ. V was clipped by 0 bases and J by 4 bases, with 16 bases between them. The CDR3 has 16 residues. CDR3 sequence reads: CASSQDFGRQPYEQYF. CDR3 sequence (DNA): TGTGCCAGCAGCCAAGATTTTGGTCGACAGCCGTACGAGCAGTACTTC.

The CDR3 DNA sequence: TGCGCCAGCAGCCCTAGTCAGGCGACCACAGATACGCAGTATTTT. Its translation: CASSPSQATTDTQYF. The chain recombines TRBV5-1 with TRBJ2-3; no definite D call. This CDR3 contains 15 residues. The germline CDR1 and CDR2 sequences are SGHRS and YFSETQ. Deletions cut 4 bases from V and 2 bases from J, with 14 bases between.

The chain joins TRBV29-1 to TRBJ2-1; 11 nucleotides line up with TRBD2. This CDR3 has 14 residues. The germline V gene encodes CDR1 SQVTM and CDR2 ANQGSEA. After removal of 5 bases from V and 0 bases from J, the junction contained 0 bases not matched to a gene. The DNA of the CDR3 is TGCAGCGTTACTAGCGGGAGCTCCTACAATGAGCAGTTCTTC. Residues: CSVTSGSSYNEQFF.

This chain joins TRBV6-1 and TRBJ1-2, with D maybe TRBD1 (5 bases). The CDR3 loop spans 14 amino acids. V was pared by 6 bases and J by 8 bases, with 19 bases between. CDR1 and CDR2 (germline): MNHNS, SASEGT. Here the CDR3 DNA reads TGTGCCAGCAGCTCCGGACGGGGCGGGAAGGGCTACACCTTC. The encoded protein is CASSSGRGGKGYTF.

This clone was detected a few times. The chain uses TRBV28 and TRBJ1-2; weak D call: TRBD1 (6 bases). CDR1 and CDR2 (germline): MDHEN, SYDVKM. The CDR3 has 13 amino acids. Deletions cut 6 bases from V and 1 base from J, with 9 bases between. CDR3 sequence (DNA): TGTGCCAGCAGACAGGGACATAACTATGGCTACACCTTC. This sequence encodes CASRQGHNYGYTF.

J is TRBJ2-7 and V is TRBV28; TRBD1 or TRBD2 may be the D gene (7 bases each). Per the germline V gene, CDR1 is MDHEN and CDR2 is SYDVKM. V lost 6 bases, J lost 5 bases, and 23 bases lay in between. The CDR3 runs to 16 residues. The CDR3 DNA reads TGTGCCAGCAGCCGACAGGGACTCGCGGGAGACAACGAGCAGTACTTC. This codes for CASSRQGLAGDNEQYF. Looking up the rest from reference TRBV28 and TRBJ2-7 gives the full variable domain: DVKVTQSSRYLVKRTGEKVFLECVQDMDHENMFWYRQDPGLGLRLIYFSYDVKMKEKGDIPEGYSVSREKKERFSLILESASTNQTSMYLCASSRQGLAGDNEQYFGPGTRLTVT.

The V and J genes are TRBV27 and TRBJ1-3, with D possibly TRBD1 on 6 matching bases. CDR3 length: 14 residues. Germline CDR1 and CDR2: MNHEY and SMNVEV (reference sequence). The V and J ends lost 4 bases and 11 bases respectively, with 18 bases between them. CDR3: CASSSDHTGRPIYF. The CDR3 DNA sequence: TGTGCCAGCAGTTCCGATCATACAGGGCGACCCATATATTTT.

This clone was seen more than once but under ten times. As DNA, the CDR3 is TGTGCCAGCAGCCCACAGTACCAAGAGACCCAGTACTTC. Encoded protein: CASSPQYQETQYF. The J gene is TRBJ2-5, the V gene TRBV7-7, with D hard to call. The CDR3 is 13 residues long. V was cut by 5 bases and J by 0 bases, with 7 bases left in between. Germline-derived CDR1 and CDR2 are SSHAT and FNYEAQ (reference sequence). Filled out from reference TRBV7-7 and TRBJ2-5, the complete variable domain reads GAGVSQSPRYKVTKRGQDVTLRCDPISSHATLYWYQQALGQGPEFLTYFNYEAQPDKSGLPSDRFSAERPEGSISTLTIQRTEQRDSAMYRCASSPQYQETQYFGPGTRLLVL.

The V and J genes are TRBV7-2 and TRBJ2-3; a weak D match, TRBD1 (5 bases). Germline V gene sequence: CDR1 SGHTA, CDR2 FQGNSA. Trimming removed 5 bases from V and 2 bases from J, with 11 bases in between. This CDR3 spans 14 amino acids. The CDR3 loop reads CASSPRVNTDTQYF. Written as DNA, the CDR3 is TGTGCCAGCAGCCCCAGGGTGAACACAGATACGCAGTATTTT.

This clone was counted a few times. This chain links TRBV5-1 with TRBJ1-4, with a possible D match to TRBD1 (5 bases). Between the trimmed V and J ends, which lost 0 bases and 8 bases, there was a span of 14 bases. CDR1 is SGHRS and CDR2 is YFSETQ in the germline V gene. The CDR3 has 15 residues. The CDR3 region has the DNA TGCGCCAGCAGCTTGGGCCGATCCCAGGGAGAAAAACTGTTTTTT. Translated, it gives CASSLGRSQGEKLFF.

The rearrangement joins TRBV12-2 to TRBJ1-2; whether TRBD1, the table's D call, matches the DNA was not checked. TRBV12-2 is recorded as a pseudogene. The CDR3 loop spans 20 amino acids. The CDR3 DNA sequence: TGTGCAAGTCGCAACCCTACCCATGGGGTACCGATAGACAGGGCAAGTGGCTACACCTTC. This encodes CASRNPTHGVPIDRASGYTF.

This clone is a singleton in its sample. The V gene is TRBV28, the J gene TRBJ1-4; D unresolved. Trimming pared 7 bases from V and 5 bases from J, leaving 14 bases between. The CDR3 runs to 14 residues. Looked up from germline, CDR1 is MDHEN and CDR2 is SYDVKM. The CDR3 here is CASTQRLINEKLFF. As DNA, the CDR3 is TGTGCCAGCACGCAAAGATTAATAAATGAAAAACTGTTTTTT.

The CDR3 loop reads CASSHEYEQYF. DNA of the CDR3: TGCGCCAGCAGCCACGAATACGAGCAGTACTTC. The chain employs TRBV5-1 and TRBJ2-7; D uncertain. Germline values: CDR1 SGHRS, CDR2 YFSETQ. With 4 bases removed from V and 4 bases from J, the gap between germline ends came to 6 bases. There are 11 residues in the CDR3.

This clone was seen a handful of times. The chain uses TRBV5-6 and TRBJ1-2; the D is unclear. This CDR3 spans 14 amino acids. V was cut by 3 bases and J by 2 bases, with 11 bases left in between. The germline gives CDR1 SGHDT, CDR2 YYEEEE. The CDR3 DNA reads as TGTGCCAGCAGCTCGGTTAGTGGGAACTATGGCTACACCTTC. This encodes CASSSVSGNYGYTF.

This chain links TRBV7-9 with TRBJ2-7; possibly TRBD1 for D (6 bases). Germline-derived CDR1 and CDR2 are SEHNR and FQNEAQ (reference sequence). The CDR3 contains 14 residues. V was clipped by 4 bases and J by 4 bases, with 14 bases between them. Written as DNA, the CDR3 is TGTGCCAGCAGCTCCGGGACACCTTCTTACGAGCAGTACTTC. It is translated as CASSSGTPSYEQYF.

The chain carries TRBV11-3 and TRBJ2-1; weak D call: TRBD2 (6 bases). V was clipped by 0 bases and J by 4 bases, with 13 bases between them. This CDR3 spans 16 amino acids. The germline V gene encodes CDR1 SGHNT and CDR2 YENEEA. CDR3 bases: TGTGCCAGCAGCTTAGATGGAGGACTATTATACAATGAGCAGTTCTTC. Its protein product is CASSLDGGLLYNEQFF.

The rearrangement links TRBV7-9 to TRBJ1-1, with D possibly being TRBD1 (5 bases). With 1 base removed from V and 4 bases from J, the gap between germline ends came to 13 bases. This CDR3 has 15 amino acids. The germline V gene has CDR1 SEHNR and CDR2 FQNEAQ (reference sequence). CDR3 DNA: TGTGCCAGCAGCTTAGGTCTAGGGGAGGTCACTGAAGCTTTCTTT. Amino acid sequence: CASSLGLGEVTEAFF. The whole variable domain, filled in from reference TRBV7-9 and TRBJ1-1, reads DTGVSQNPRHKITKRGQNVTFRCDPISEHNRLYWYRQTLGQGPEFLTYFQNEAQLEKSRLLSDRFSAERPKGSFSTLEIQRTEQGDSAMYLCASSLGLGEVTEAFFGQGTRLTVV.

Many counts were recorded for this clone. This specimen includes other DNA sequences encoding the same CDR3. The V gene is TRBV5-1, the J gene TRBJ2-1; 12 positions match TRBD2. V shed 0 bases, J shed 4 bases, and the junction held 5 bases outside the gene matches. Germline V CDR1 and CDR2: SGHRS, YFSETQ. This CDR3 has 17 residues. The CDR3 reads CASSLGLAGGPYNEQFF. The DNA for the CDR3 is TGCGCCAGCAGCTTGGGGCTAGCGGGAGGGCCGTACAATGAGCAGTTCTTC.

The CDR3 loop is CASRPGQDEKLFF. DNA for the CDR3: TGCGCCAGCAGACCGGGTCAGGATGAAAAACTGTTTTTT. V usage is TRBV5-1 and J usage is TRBJ1-4, with no clear D. The ends were cut back, 5 bases at V and 6 bases at J, with 11 bases in the middle. This CDR3 comprises 13 residues. Germline CDR1 reads SGHRS; CDR2 reads YFSETQ.

V and J are TRBV4-1 and TRBJ1-5; D is unresolved. The V gene's germline CDR1 is MGHRA and CDR2 YSYEKL. Trimming took 0 bases from V and 6 from J, leaving 21 bases between them. The CDR3 has 18 residues. In nucleotides, the CDR3 is TGCGCCAGCAGCCAAGAAGCTTCGTTTTTGAGGGTGGGTCAGCCCCAGCATTTT. Translation: CASSQEASFLRVGQPQHF.

This chain uses TRBV5-1 with TRBJ2-7; 10 nucleotides match TRBD1. The CDR3 loop spans 15 amino acids. Per the germline V gene, CDR1 is SGHRS and CDR2 is YFSETQ. J lost 4 bases, V lost 4 bases, and 8 bases had no gene match. In DNA, the CDR3 is TGCGCCAGCAGCCCCGGTGGGACAGGGGAATACGAGCAGTACTTC. Translation gives CASSPGGTGEYEQYF.

The chain couples TRBV4-2 to TRBJ2-2, with D perhaps matching TRBD1 (6 bases). Germline V gene sequence: CDR1 LGHNA, CDR2 YNFKEQ. V lost 0 bases to trimming and J lost 0 bases, with 11 bases between them. The CDR3 has 17 residues. The DNA of the CDR3 is TGTGCCAGCAGCCAAGATAGAGGGACATCGAACACCGGGGAGCTGTTTTTT. As protein: CASSQDRGTSNTGELFF.

V usage is TRBV29-1 and J usage is TRBJ1-3; a weak D match, TRBD1 (5 bases). This CDR3 spans 12 amino acids. Trimming pared 5 bases from V and 4 bases from J, leaving 9 bases between. CDR1 is SQVTM and CDR2 is ANQGSEA in the germline V gene. CDR3 nucleotide sequence: TGCAGCGTTCAGGGTGAGGGAAACACCATATATTTT. Residues: CSVQGEGNTIYF.

In its sample, this clone was seen a few times. This chain uses TRBV28 with TRBJ2-5, with TRBD2 matching over 9 bases. CDR1 and CDR2 (germline): MDHEN, SYDVKM. The CDR3 contains 16 residues. Unmatched junction bases numbered 11, after V lost 6 bases and J lost 3 bases. The CDR3 loop is CASSSQRGAVKETQYF. The CDR3 DNA is TGTGCCAGCAGCTCCCAGCGGGGGGCCGTGAAAGAGACCCAGTACTTC.

CDR3 sequence reads: CASSLGLYTGELFF. CDR3 DNA: TGTGCCAGCAGCCTGGGACTTTACACCGGGGAGCTGTTTTTT. This rearrangement joins TRBV11-2 to TRBJ2-2; TRBD2 is a possible D gene (6 bases). Germline CDR1 SGHAT, CDR2 FQNNGV. This CDR3 has 14 amino acids. Between the trimmed V and J ends, which lost 5 bases and 3 bases, there was a span of 10 bases.

J is TRBJ1-3 and V is TRBV28; D unclear. There are 15 residues in the CDR3. CDR1 and CDR2 from the germline V gene are MDHEN and SYDVKM. V was shortened by 7 bases and J by 4 bases, with 17 bases between the two germline ends. The DNA for the CDR3 is TGTGCCAGCACCCCCACCCTGGCTGAGGGAAACACCATATATTTT. It is translated as CASTPTLAEGNTIYF.